This TCR beta chain appears in the sequencing data of a study of blood T cell repertoires in COVID-19 (TCRdb year 2020). Context from the whole study: Samples from collaborators originated in the United States, Italy and Spain and spanned both the acute and convalescent phases of COVID-19. Sample metadata almost always included a de-identified subject ID, COVID-19 status, age in years and sex. HLA class I and class II types, where available, came from metadata supplied by the sample provider rather than from assay-based typing. The samples were drawn from the first 160 participants of the ongoing ImmuneRACE study and from 950 to 1,500 subjects provided by 6 global collaborators. The repertoires were made available in a free public database intended to serve as a resource for research on the immune response to SARS-CoV-2. Deeply sampled blood TCRbeta repertoires from subjects exposed to, actively infected with, or recovered from COVID-19 were included in the dataset. The material from the prospective study consisted of cDNA or gDNA derived from T cells, B-cell-depleted T cells, or PBMCs. Summary of the overall study and its limitations: The amount of clinical and demographic metadata varied by source and participant and was provided uncurated.

About this clone: Its antigen has not been determined. Per-nucleotide qualities are absent, and no much larger clonotype sits a single base away.

Each collaborating institution followed its own protocols to collect whole blood in K2EDTA tubes. For TCRbeta analysis, collaborators shipped samples as frozen whole blood, isolated PBMCs, or DNA extracted from either of those sample types. TCRbeta CDR3 regions were amplified from genomic DNA by means of the immunoSEQ Assay, a bias-controlled multiplex PCR. For the original study's pipeline: Within the assay, amplification of reference gene primers was used to estimate how many nucleated cells each sample contained. To quantify the absolute abundance of each unique TCRbeta CDR3 rearrangement, sequence reads were collapsed and filtered. For each sample, productive Simpson clonality was calculated as the square root of Simpson's diversity index over productive rearrangements. In TCRdb, the immuneACCESS table is reduced to in-frame sequences with V and J assigned. These tables do not hold every clone; where another copy was compared, an unresolved V gene accounts for under half, and the others remain unexplained. D and trimming were read from the DNA, whereas the V and J calls and clone size are those reported in that table. For this sample there are some 250,000 clones; approximately 80% appear just once. Around 30% of the sample lies in the top ten.

The CDR3 runs 13 amino acids, cysteine and phenylalanine included. The entry retains the CDR3 DNA only, 39 bases that are in frame from base 1. Deletion took 7 bases off V and 8 bases off J, with a span of 17 bases between the germline ends. From the germline V gene, CDR1 is ENHRY and CDR2 is SYGVKD. The clonotype was recovered from a middle-aged man with acute or convalescent COVID-19. Recombination connected TRBV10-3 to TRBJ1-1; TRBD1 is perhaps the D gene, given 6 matching bases. The source material was peripheral blood. Here is the DNA: TGTGCCATCACCCGACAGGTTGGACGGGAAGCTTTCTTT. This sequence encodes CAITRQVGREAFF.